This TCR beta chain derives from a study of blood T cell repertoires in COVID-19 (TCRdb year 2020). Background for the entire study: Collaborator samples came from the United States, Italy and Spain and covered acute and convalescent phases of COVID-19. Deeply sampled blood TCRbeta repertoires from subjects exposed to, actively infected with, or recovered from COVID-19 were included in the dataset. A de-identified subject ID, COVID-19 status, age in years and sex were almost always included in the sample metadata. The repertoires were released in a freely available public database intended as a resource for research on the immune response to SARS-CoV-2. Where HLA class I and class II types were available, the types were taken from metadata supplied by the sample provider, not from assay-based typing. Samples were obtained from the ongoing ImmuneRACE study (first 160 participants) and from over 1,000 subjects provided by 6 global collaborators. The material from the prospective study consisted of cDNA or gDNA derived from T cells, B-cell-depleted T cells, or PBMCs.

General study outcomes and caveats: The quantity of clinical and demographic metadata differed by source and by participant and was supplied without curation.

Its CDR3 holds 16 amino acids, cysteine through phenylalanine. Just CDR3 DNA is preserved here, 48 bases in frame from base 1. V lost 0 bases and J lost 6 bases, and the count of bases not matched to a germline gene is 8. CDR1 and CDR2 (PRHDT, FYEKMQ) derive from the germline V gene (reference sequence). At one collaborating source in Seattle, patients were enrolled during active infection and were followed longitudinally through the course of disease. The collaborating institutions used their own protocols to collect whole blood in K2EDTA tubes. For TCRbeta analysis, collaborators shipped samples in one of three forms: frozen whole blood, isolated PBMCs, or DNA extracted from either of those sample types. TCRbeta CDR3 regions were amplified from genomic DNA using the immunoSEQ Assay, a bias-controlled multiplex PCR. For the original study's pipeline: Nucleated cell counts per sample were estimated from amplification of reference gene primers within the assay. Sequence reads were collapsed and filtered to measure the absolute abundance of every unique TCRbeta CDR3 rearrangement. For each sample, productive Simpson clonality was calculated by taking the square root of Simpson's diversity index across productive rearrangements. TCRdb took over this immuneACCESS table, retaining in-frame rearrangements with V and J assigned. Such tables are incomplete; in checked studies, under half of the missing clones stem from an unresolved V gene, and the remainder is unexplained. The DNA was the basis for D and trimming; V, J and clone size are from that table. In this sample the table shows 110,000 or so clones, around 85% of which occur a single time. Jointly, the top ten make up roughly 5% of the sample.

In regard to this clone: What antigen it recognizes has not been identified. No base quality values were provided; no much bigger clone lies one nucleotide off.

The receptor was isolated from a woman aged 60 to 75 with COVID-19, enrolled during active disease. The chain is made from TRBV13 and TRBJ1-2; TRBD1 matches 9 bases in the middle. Sequenced input: peripheral blood. The sequenced DNA is TGTGCCAGCAGCTTAGGGGCCGGGACAGGGAGAAATGGCTACACCTTC. It translates to CASSLGAGTGRNGYTF.